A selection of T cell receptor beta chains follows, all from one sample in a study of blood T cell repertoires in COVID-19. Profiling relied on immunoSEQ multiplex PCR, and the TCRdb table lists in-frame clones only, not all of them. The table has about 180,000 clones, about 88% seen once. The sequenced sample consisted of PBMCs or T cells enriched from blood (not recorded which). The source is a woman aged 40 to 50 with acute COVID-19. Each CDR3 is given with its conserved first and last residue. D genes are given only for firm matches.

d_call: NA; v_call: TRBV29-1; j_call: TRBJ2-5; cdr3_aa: CSVPTATGLETQYF; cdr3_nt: TGCAGCGTCCCGACCGCCACAGGGCTGGAGACCCAGTACTTC
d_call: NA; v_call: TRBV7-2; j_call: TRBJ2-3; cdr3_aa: CASSLERGRAQYF; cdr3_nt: TGTGCCAGCAGCTTAGAAAGGGGGAGGGCGCAGTATTTT
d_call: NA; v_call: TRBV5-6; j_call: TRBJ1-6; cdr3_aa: CASSSGVSPLHF; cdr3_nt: TGTGCCAGCAGCTCTGGAGTATCACCCCTCCACTTT
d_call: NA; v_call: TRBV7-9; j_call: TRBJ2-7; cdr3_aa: CASSSDNYEQYF; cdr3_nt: TGTGCCAGCAGCTCGGACAACTACGAGCAGTACTTC
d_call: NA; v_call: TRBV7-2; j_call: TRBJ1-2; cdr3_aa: CASSLVGRQEVYGYTF; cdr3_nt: TGTGCCAGCAGCTTAGTGGGGAGACAGGAGGTCTATGGCTACACCTTC
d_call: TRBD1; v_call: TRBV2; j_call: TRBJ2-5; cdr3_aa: CASSEDRGQETQYF; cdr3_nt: TGTGCCAGCAGTGAAGACAGGGGCCAAGAGACCCAGTACTTC
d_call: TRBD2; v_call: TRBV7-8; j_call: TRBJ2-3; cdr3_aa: CASSPGLAGGDTQYF; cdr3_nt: TGTGCCAGCAGCCCGGGACTAGCGGGGGGGGATACGCAGTATTTT
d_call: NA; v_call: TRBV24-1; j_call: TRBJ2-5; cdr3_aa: CATSDPRTEVPETQYF; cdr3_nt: TGTGCCACCAGTGACCCTAGGACGGAGGTCCCAGAGACCCAGTACTTC
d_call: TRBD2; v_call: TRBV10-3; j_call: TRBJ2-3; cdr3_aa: CAISGGLIAGTTDTQYF; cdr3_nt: TGTGCCATCAGTGGGGGATTGATAGCGGGAACCACAGATACGCAGTATTTT
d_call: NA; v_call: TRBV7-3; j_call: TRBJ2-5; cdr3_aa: CASSLRLGEGETQYF; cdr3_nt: TGTGCCAGCAGCTTAAGACTTGGCGAGGGAGAGACCCAGTACTTC